A single sample gave rise to the 22 T cell receptor beta chains below, sequenced in a study of T cells after yellow fever vaccination. One entry per CDR3 protein results from TCRdb running MiXCR on the 5' RACE reads. The sample lists approximately 260,000 distinct CDR3 sequences, approximately 12% occurring once. The sequenced sample was CD4+ T cells sorted from PBMCs, obtained 45 days after the yellow fever booster vaccination. The receptors were gathered from a man aged 25-40 years who received the YFV17D yellow fever vaccine.

The rearrangement uses TRBV6-1 and TRBJ2-1; D is unresolved. The CDR3 is made up of 17 amino acids. V shed 4 bases and J shed 0 bases, with 16 bases lying between them. CDR1 and CDR2 from the germline V gene are MNHNS and SASEGT. The CDR3, as DNA: TGTGCCAGCAGTGCAGCCCCCCTGGGTAGCTCCTACAATGAGCAGTTCTTC. Residues: CASSAAPLGSSYNEQFF.

The chain links TRBV11-2 to TRBJ2-6, with TRBD1 as a possible D gene (6 bases). The CDR3 runs 17 residues. Per germline, CDR1 SGHAT and CDR2 FQNNGV. With 5 bases removed from V and 4 bases from J, the gap between germline ends came to 18 bases. The CDR3 reads CASSARTARSGANVLTF. In DNA, the CDR3 is TGTGCCAGCAGCGCGAGGACAGCCAGGTCCGGGGCCAACGTCCTGACTTTC.

Ten or more counts support this clonotype. The chain recombines TRBV5-6 with TRBJ2-1; the match to TRBD1 covers 9 bases. Germline CDR1 is SGHDT and CDR2 is YYEEEE. CDR3 length: 17 amino acids. The V and J ends lost 4 bases and 5 bases, in that order; junction bases with no gene match: 13. CDR3 region: CASSPSPGTGSHNEQFF. DNA for the CDR3: TGTGCCAGCAGCCCTAGTCCCGGGACAGGGTCCCACAATGAGCAGTTCTTC.

V is TRBV7-3 and J is TRBJ2-2; 13 nucleotides line up with TRBD2. CDR1 and CDR2 from the germline V gene are SGHTA and FQGTGA. With 5 bases clipped from V and 4 bases from J, the junction kept 7 bases outside the gene matches. This CDR3 region has 17 residues. The CDR3 coding sequence is TGTGCCAGCAGCCCACCAGGACTAGCGGGGGCCACCGGGGAGCTGTTTTTT. Translation: CASSPPGLAGATGELFF.

This clonotype was observed a handful of times. The V and J genes are TRBV6-5 and TRBJ1-1; the D gene is possibly TRBD1 (5 bases). This CDR3 region has 15 residues. Germline V lookup: CDR1 MNHEY, CDR2 SVGAGI. The V and J ends lost 2 bases and 1 base respectively, with 11 bases between them. The DNA of the CDR3 is TGTGCCAGCAGTTACAGGCTTAGGGGGAACACTGAAGCTTTCTTT. Encoded protein: CASSYRLRGNTEAFF.

This clonotype was picked up many times. One end of the junction is discordant with germline, which a read error may explain. The V and J genes are TRBV20-1 and TRBJ2-7; D remains ambiguous. The CDR3 loop spans 10 amino acids. Germline CDR1 and CDR2: DFQATT and SNEGSKA (reference sequence). CDR3 in amino acids: CSASSSETHF. For the CDR3, the DNA is TGCAGTGCTAGTTCCAGCGAGACTCACTTC.

The CDR3 DNA is TGTGCCATCAGTGAGAAGGGGGGGACAGATACGCAGTATTTT. Amino acids: CAISEKGGTDTQYF. The chain carries TRBV10-3 and TRBJ2-3, with TRBD2 as a possible D gene (7 bases). This CDR3 region has 14 residues. Germline V gene data show CDR1 as ENHRY and CDR2 as SYGVKD. Between the trimmed V and J ends, which lost 2 bases and 3 bases, there was a span of 9 bases.

This clonotype has only a few counts. This chain links TRBV7-2 with TRBJ2-7; 10 nucleotides line up with TRBD2. V lost 1 base to trimming and J lost 12 bases; unmatched junction nucleotides: 6. There are 13 residues in the CDR3. Per the germline V gene, CDR1 is SGHTA and CDR2 is FQGNSA. The CDR3 bases are TGTGCCAGCAGCTTAGAGCGGGAGGGCCATCCGTACTTC. It specifies CASSLEREGHPYF.

This clonotype was seen at least ten times. The rearrangement links TRBV20-1 to TRBJ2-1, with TRBD1 identical over 9 bases. Trimming took 6 bases from V and 8 from J; bases not matched to a gene: 17. The CDR3 length is 16 residues. Germline CDR1 DFQATT, CDR2 SNEGSKA (reference sequence). Here the CDR3 DNA reads TGCAGTGCGGAACCTCCTCCGGGACAGGGTACCGATGAGCAGTTCTTC. This sequence encodes CSAEPPPGQGTDEQFF.

The chain has TRBV3-1 and TRBJ1-6, with a tentative D call TRBD1 (5 bases). The germline gives CDR1 LGHDT, CDR2 YNNKEL (reference sequence). CDR3 length: 18 residues. V gave up 0 bases and J gave up 7 bases, with 19 bases separating them. This chain's CDR3 is CASSQDRTGTEGNSPLHF. In DNA form, the CDR3 reads TGTGCCAGCAGCCAAGATCGGACTGGGACCGAGGGAAATTCACCCCTCCACTTT.

This clonotype was detected a few times. The gene calls are TRBV15 and TRBJ2-7; 8 nucleotides align to TRBD2. Germline-derived CDR1 and CDR2 are LNHNV and YYDKDF (reference sequence). This CDR3 has 14 amino acids. Germline trimming cut 0 bases from V and 6 bases from J; bases unmatched to any gene: 4. CDR3 in amino acids: CATSRELADTEQYF. CDR3 DNA: TGTGCCACCAGCAGAGAACTAGCGGATACCGAGCAGTACTTC.

This clonotype was seen more than once but under ten times. The chain links TRBV7-9 to TRBJ2-7, with 7 bases that match TRBD2. V lost 4 bases to trimming and J lost 5 bases; unmatched junction nucleotides: 14. Germline V CDR1 and CDR2: SEHNR, FQNEAQ (reference sequence). The CDR3 has 16 residues. CDR3 sequence (DNA): TGTGCCAGCAGCTCCACCGAGGCCGGGGGGTATAACGAGCAGTACTTC. It specifies CASSSTEAGGYNEQYF. Together with reference TRBV7-9 and TRBJ2-7, the CDR3 gives the full variable domain: DTGVSQNPRHKITKRGQNVTFRCDPISEHNRLYWYRQTLGQGPEFLTYFQNEAQLEKSRLLSDRFSAERPKGSFSTLEIQRTEQGDSAMYLCASSSTEAGGYNEQYFGPGTRLTVT.

This clonotype was picked up a small number of times. This sequence joins TRBV11-1 and TRBJ2-7, with TRBD2 matching over 15 bases. The germline V gene has CDR1 SGHAT and CDR2 FQDESV (reference sequence). The CDR3 spans 20 residues. J gave up 3 bases and V 3 bases, and 15 bases lay outside the gene matches. The CDR3 is CASSFPVRGLAGGPYYEQYF. DNA for the CDR3: TGTGCCAGCAGCTTCCCGGTGAGGGGACTAGCGGGAGGTCCCTACTACGAGCAGTACTTC.

DNA for the CDR3: TGTGCCAGCAGCATTAGACAGTCTTCAGCGGCCAACGTCCTGACTTTC. This gives the protein CASSIRQSSAANVLTF. The rearrangement uses TRBV7-2 and TRBJ2-6, with D possibly being TRBD1 (5 bases). The CDR3 loop spans 16 amino acids. Germline CDR1 reads SGHTA; CDR2 reads FQGNSA. Trimming took off 5 bases at V and 6 bases at J, with 17 bases between the two ends.

This clonotype was seen more than once but under ten times. The chain employs TRBV29-1 and TRBJ1-2; 7 bases map to TRBD1. This CDR3 comprises 13 residues. The V gene's germline CDR1 is SQVTM and CDR2 ANQGSEA. J lost 5 bases, V lost 6 bases, and 9 bases had no gene match. The CDR3 sequence: CSVTPGQTYGYTF. The CDR3 DNA is TGCAGCGTAACACCGGGACAGACATATGGCTACACCTTC.

This clonotype was recorded many times. The rearrangement joins TRBV5-1 to TRBJ2-1; possibly TRBD1 for D (5 bases). The CDR3 is made up of 14 amino acids. CDR1 and CDR2 (germline): SGHRS, YFSETQ. V was clipped by 0 bases and J by 2 bases, with 6 bases between them. The CDR3 here is CASSLGQTYNEQFF. CDR3 DNA sequence: TGCGCCAGCAGCTTGGGACAGACCTACAATGAGCAGTTCTTC. Full variable domain (rest looked up from reference TRBV5-1 and TRBJ2-1): KAGVTQTPRYLIKTRGQQVTLSCSPISGHRSVSWYQQTPGQGLQFLFEYFSETQRNKGNFPGRFSGRQFSNSRSEMNVSTLELGDSALYLCASSLGQTYNEQFFGPGTRLTVL.

There are many counts of this clonotype. This chain joins TRBV5-6 and TRBJ2-2; D might be TRBD2 (6 bases). The length of the CDR3 is 16 residues. V lost 5 bases and J 5 bases, leaving 19 bases between the germline ends. Germline CDR1 reads SGHDT; CDR2 reads YYEEEE. The CDR3 DNA reads TGTGCCAGCAGACTCCTAGCCGCGGGAATGACCGGGGAGCTGTTTTTT. It yields the protein CASRLLAAGMTGELFF.

CDR3 nucleotide sequence: TGTGCCAGCAGTTCCACACTAGCTTACGGAACCAATGAGCAGTTCTTC. Translated: CASSSTLAYGTNEQFF. The chain uses TRBV6-2 or TRBV6-3 and TRBJ2-1; weak D call: TRBD2 (6 bases). V was shortened by 4 bases and J by 6 bases, with 19 bases between the two germline ends. CDR1 is MNHEY, CDR2 SVGEGT, per germline. CDR3 length: 16 amino acids.

This clonotype was counted between two and nine times. The rearrangement uses TRBV6-2 or TRBV6-3 and TRBJ2-4, with D unresolved. Germline V CDR1 and CDR2: MNHEY, SVGEGT. The CDR3 has 15 residues. Deletions cut 5 bases from V and 7 bases from J, with 18 bases between. In nucleotides, the CDR3 is TGTGCCAGCAGTCAGAGATCCGGAAGGACGAACATTCAGTACTTC. Encoded protein: CASSQRSGRTNIQYF.

This clonotype was observed a few times. This rearrangement joins TRBV5-1 to TRBJ2-7, with 11 bases fitting TRBD2. The CDR3 is 18 residues long. The germline gives CDR1 SGHRS, CDR2 YFSETQ. V gave up 4 bases and J gave up 2 bases; unmatched junction bases: 14. The CDR3 DNA is TGCGCCAGCAGCCTTCTCGGGACTAGCGGTGTAGCGACCTACGAGCAGTACTTC. Translated, it gives CASSLLGTSGVATYEQYF. Drawing the rest from reference TRBV5-1 and TRBJ2-7, the complete variable domain is KAGVTQTPRYLIKTRGQQVTLSCSPISGHRSVSWYQQTPGQGLQFLFEYFSETQRNKGNFPGRFSGRQFSNSRSEMNVSTLELGDSALYLCASSLLGTSGVATYEQYFGPGTRLTVT.

This clonotype was counted between two and nine times. The chain couples TRBV5-1 to TRBJ2-7, with 10 nucleotides matching TRBD1. Trimming removed 4 bases from V and 3 bases from J; junction bases left unmatched: 19. CDR1 is SGHRS and CDR2 is YFSETQ in the germline V gene. CDR3 length: 19 residues. Written as DNA, the CDR3 is TGCGCCAGCAGCAGGACCGGGACAGGGGCCTTACTAGACCGCTACGAGCAGTACTTC. It yields the protein CASSRTGTGALLDRYEQYF.

The rearrangement joins TRBV9 to TRBJ2-3; D gene uncertain. This CDR3 spans 16 amino acids. Looked up from germline, CDR1 is SGDLS and CDR2 is YYNGEE. V was cut by 0 bases and J by 1 base, with 12 bases left in between. CDR3 nucleotide sequence: TGTGCCAGCAGCGTAGGAAGCTTTTGGGGCACAGATACGCAGTATTTT. Translation gives CASSVGSFWGTDTQYF. The whole variable domain, filled in from reference TRBV9 and TRBJ2-3, reads DSGVTQTPKHLITATGQRVTLRCSPRSGDLSVYWYQQSLDQGLQFLIQYYNGEERAKGNILERFSAQQFPDLHSELNLSSLELGDSALYFCASSVGSFWGTDTQYFGPGTRLTVL.